The TCR beta chain under discussion was sequenced for a study of shared clonotypes between healthy human individuals. Notes on the study in general: The study found lower generation probabilities in non-shared clonotypes than in those shared by all four donors. Donor clonotype sharing was expected to depend on sequencing depth.

Investigators spread the genomic DNA of each subset evenly over several immunoSEQ plates. As processed by the authors: Owing to the provision of junction-only sequences devoid of quality scores by immunoSEQ, filtering differed. The protocol was immunoSEQ multiplex PCR, while the TCRdb copy is restricted to in-frame clones and leaves out a portion. The DNA gave D and trimming, while V, J and clone size come from that table. The sample holds hundreds of thousands of clones, about 96% seen once. This CDR3 region has 15 residues. Germline assignment: CDR1 SQVTM and CDR2 ANQGSEA. Trimming removed 0 bases from V and 2 bases from J, with 13 bases in between. The sample holds one count of this clone. Its antigen is unknown. CD8 cells regarded as naive lacked CD45RO, were positively chosen for CCR7, and omitted terminally differentiated effector memory CD45RA+ cells.

Sequences were obtained from naive CD8+ T cells sorted from blood. The J gene is TRBJ1-2, the V gene TRBV29-1; D is ambiguous. This clonotype was sampled from a man under 40 in good health. CDR3 nucleotide sequence: TGCAGCGTTGAAGATCAAGGCAGGTGGAACTATGGCTACACCTTC. Protein: CSVEDQGRWNYGYTF.